The 5 T cell receptor beta chains in this list originate from one sample, sequenced in a study of CD8+CD57+ T cells in acquired aplastic anemia. Flow cytometry had shown expanded CD8+CD57+ cells in the patients chosen for sequencing. Genomic DNA served as template for TCR beta VDJ and CDR3 profiling. TCRdb independently ran MiXCR on the reads; one entry per CDR3 protein. The sample has about 180,000 distinct CDR3 sequences, around half seen once. Sequencing input: sorted CD4+, CD8+, or CD8+CD57+ T cells (not recorded which) from PBMCs. The source of these receptors is a human donor with aplastic anemia.

The chain couples TRBV12-3 or TRBV12-4 to TRBJ2-7; D is unclear. With 5 bases removed from V and 3 bases from J, the gap between germline ends came to 8 bases. The CDR3 extends over 12 amino acids. In nucleotides, the CDR3 is TGTGCCAGCAGTATCTCAGGCTACGAGCAGTACTTC. Protein: CASSISGYEQYF.

This clonotype was detected only once. The chain has TRBV29-1 and TRBJ1-2; a possible D gene is TRBD1 (6 bases). Trimming took 2 bases from V and 5 from J, leaving 12 bases between them. Germline CDR1 reads SQVTM; CDR2 reads ANQGSEA. The CDR3 runs to 13 residues. The CDR3 region has the DNA TGCAGCGTTGAATTAACAGGGTTTTATGGCTACACCTTC. Translating it yields CSVELTGFYGYTF.

This clonotype was counted many times. The chain combines TRBV6-5 with TRBJ2-7; TRBD1 matches 11 bases. V gave up 2 bases and J gave up 6 bases; unmatched junction bases: 3. Germline values: CDR1 MNHEY, CDR2 SVGAGI. The CDR3 contains 14 residues. Written as DNA, the CDR3 is TGTGCCAGCAGTTACCACGGGACAGGGGGCGAGCAGTACTTC. It translates to CASSYHGTGGEQYF.

The chain couples TRBV15 to TRBJ1-4; possibly TRBD1 for D (5 bases). This CDR3 is 16 amino acids long. Germline V gene data show CDR1 as LNHNV and CDR2 as YYDKDF (reference sequence). V was trimmed by 3 bases and J by 8 bases, leaving 19 bases between them. The CDR3 coding sequence is TGTGCCACCAGCAGGCATCAGGGTGGCCCAGAAGAAAAACTGTTTTTT. Amino acids: CATSRHQGGPEEKLFF. The variable domain in full, completed from reference TRBV15 and TRBJ1-4, reads DAMVIQNPRYQVTQFGKPVTLSCSQTLNHNVMYWYQQKSSQAPKLLFHYYDKDFNNEADTPDNFQSRRPNTSFCFLDIRSPGLGDTAMYLCATSRHQGGPEEKLFFGSGTQLSVL.

The CDR3 sequence: CASSSTVGTGELFF. DNA of the CDR3: TGTGCCAGCAGCTCCACGGTGGGAACCGGGGAGCTGTTTTTT. V and J are TRBV5-4 and TRBJ2-2; D unclear. Germline CDR1 reads SGHNT; CDR2 reads YYREEE (reference sequence). Trimming shortened V by 3 bases and J by 5 bases, and 11 bases separated the two germline ends. The CDR3 runs 14 residues.